This TCR beta chain derives from a study (dated by TCRdb to the mid-2010s). Libraries were constructed by RT-PCR. The instrument was an Illumina MiSeq. TCRdb applied fastp at Q25 and MiXCR to the public reads, then kept only in-frame beta chains. Entries are consolidated by CDR3 protein sequence, retaining the most common genes and DNA. The sample has approximately 720,000 distinct CDR3 sequences on record, 12% to 15% of them singletons. Of the sample, roughly 3.9% is held by the ten largest clones. V gives up 1 base and J gives up 7 bases, and the segment between their germline ends measures 16 bases. The CDR1 and CDR2 encoded by the germline V gene (reference sequence) are DFQATT and SNEGSKA. Including the terminal cysteine and phenylalanine, the CDR3 comprises 14 residues. Left in the record is the CDR3 DNA by itself, 42 bases read in frame from the first base. This clonotype was observed many times. The antigen it recognizes is unknown. There are no base qualities to consult, and no much larger clone falls within one base.

Sequencing was performed on memory CD4+ T cells from blood. Rearrangement joined TRBV20-1 to TRBJ1-2; a weak D assignment points to TRBD1 (6 bases agree). This sequence was found in a female donor in good health, serving as a healthy control. The CDR3 protein sequence reads: CSARVPTGSSGYTF. The nucleotide sequence is given as TGCAGTGCTAGAGTCCCAACAGGGTCGAGTGGCTACACCTTC.